Listed below are T cell receptor beta chains from one sample, sequenced in a study of cytomegalovirus exposure and HLA in healthy donors. The assay was immunoSEQ multiplex PCR, and TCRdb's table has in-frame clones only and misses some. This sample has some 120,000 clones, with 74% found just once. Sequenced: PBMCs. The receptors were sampled from a woman aged 45-65 years in good health and CMV-seropositive. The conserved cysteine and the conserved F or W are not part of the CDR3 here.

len	v_gene	CDR3aa
12	TRBV10-2	ASSEGDKGDGYT
13	TRBV13	ASSLFVVHQETQY
12	TRBV7-6	ASSFRPGTGELF
13	TRBV25-1	ASRDRGRGNTEAF
11	TRBV6-4	ASSRDREETQY
10	TRBV7-9	ASSSTGDGYT
11	TRBV5-5	ASSSVLNTEAF
15	TRBV27	ASSTNTLSGARGELF
14	TRBV19	ASSTAPGGGYNEQF
14	TRBV19	ASSKRQGIDFSGYT
15	TRBV29-1	SVEDPKENSRGDTQY
11	TRBV7-9	AIQGGGNQPQH
15	TRBV7-8	ASSLAQVRRSNQPQH
14	TRBV5-6	ASRWGGIGAGSEAF
14	TRBV11-2	ASSRPGRPSTDTQY
15	TRBV19	ASSPGTGGNSNQPQH
14	TRBV18	ASSPGSGTGEEKLF
12	TRBV18	ASSPGSGGYEQY
13	TRBV12-5	ASGLVLDRTQPQH
13	TRBV11-2	ASSLRGRVTGELF
11	TRBV30	AWGLGAGYGYT
16	TRBV5-1	ASSTGGGGGRNTGELF
13	TRBV19	ASLHLGQGAQGYT
12	TRBV10-3	ATQPGQGGEKLF
13	TRBV9	ASSVDSGGYNEQF
11	TRBV7-9	ASSPGGSYEQY
11	TRBV6-5	ASSYRQAGEQF
14	TRBV18	ASRALRQAGRETQY
13	TRBV19	ASSMGQGFDTEAF
13	TRBV9	ASSSSGIPGEKLF
14	TRBV27	ASSLVGRGINQPQH
13	TRBV6-6	ASSYPGQGNTEAF
13	TRBV6-5	ASGTGGPREYGYT
13	TRBV5-8	ASSLGQGGTDTQY
10	TRBV6-5	ASSRGTGELF
11	TRBV5-8	ASNLDRDTEAF
13	TRBV2	AAAGAGGYQGEAF
12	TRBV19	ASNTPGVNTEAF
13	TRBV2	ASRDWTGENTEAF
10	TRBV6-1	ASTSGLGTQY
11	TRBV10-3	AISTGGSETQY
12	TRBV29-1	SVGRQRGNGELF
13	TRBV10-2	ASSGASTNTGELF
12	TRBV18	ASSLGGSTDTQY
13	TRBV5-1	ASSLSGGNTDTQY
14	TRBV2	ASSVHPGGEDYGYT
14	TRBV5-4	ASSFSQQRSTDTQY
12	TRBV6-5	ASSLGTGAYEQY
12	TRBV5-1	ASSLAGTGGGYT
11	TRBV6-5	ASSPPPGYGYT
13	TRBV6-1	ATDGQGADTGELF
11	TRBV7-9	ASSGWTGYGYT